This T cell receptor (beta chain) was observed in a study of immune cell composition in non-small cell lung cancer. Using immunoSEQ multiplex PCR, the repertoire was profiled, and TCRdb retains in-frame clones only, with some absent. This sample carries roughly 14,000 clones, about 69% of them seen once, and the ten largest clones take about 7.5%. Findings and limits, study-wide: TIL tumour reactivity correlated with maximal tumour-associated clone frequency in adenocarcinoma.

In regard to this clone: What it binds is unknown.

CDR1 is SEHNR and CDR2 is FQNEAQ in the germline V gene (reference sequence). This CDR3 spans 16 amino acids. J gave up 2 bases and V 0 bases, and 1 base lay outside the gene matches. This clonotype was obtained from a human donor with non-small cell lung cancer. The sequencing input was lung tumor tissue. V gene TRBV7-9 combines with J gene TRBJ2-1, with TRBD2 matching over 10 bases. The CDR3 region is CASSLASGGAYNEQFF. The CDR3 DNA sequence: TGTGCCAGCAGCTTAGCGAGCGGGGGGGCCTACAATGAGCAGTTCTTC.